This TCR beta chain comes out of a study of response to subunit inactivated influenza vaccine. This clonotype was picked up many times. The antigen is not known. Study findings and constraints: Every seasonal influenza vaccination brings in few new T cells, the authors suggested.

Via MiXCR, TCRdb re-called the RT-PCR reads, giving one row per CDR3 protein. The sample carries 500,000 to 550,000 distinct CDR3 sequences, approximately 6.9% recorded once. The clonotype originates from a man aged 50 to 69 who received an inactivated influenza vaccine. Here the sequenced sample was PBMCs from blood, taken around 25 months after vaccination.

Here the CDR3 reads CASSQDSGLAVEQYF. CDR3 nucleotide sequence: TGTGCCAGCAGCCAAGATTCGGGACTAGCTGTTGAGCAGTACTTC. The rearrangement uses TRBV3-1 and TRBJ2-7, with 9 bases that match TRBD2. The length of the CDR3 is 15 residues. Germline V gene lookup returns CDR1 LGHDT and CDR2 YNNKEL (reference sequence). V shed 0 bases, J shed 7 bases, and the junction held 7 bases outside the gene matches.